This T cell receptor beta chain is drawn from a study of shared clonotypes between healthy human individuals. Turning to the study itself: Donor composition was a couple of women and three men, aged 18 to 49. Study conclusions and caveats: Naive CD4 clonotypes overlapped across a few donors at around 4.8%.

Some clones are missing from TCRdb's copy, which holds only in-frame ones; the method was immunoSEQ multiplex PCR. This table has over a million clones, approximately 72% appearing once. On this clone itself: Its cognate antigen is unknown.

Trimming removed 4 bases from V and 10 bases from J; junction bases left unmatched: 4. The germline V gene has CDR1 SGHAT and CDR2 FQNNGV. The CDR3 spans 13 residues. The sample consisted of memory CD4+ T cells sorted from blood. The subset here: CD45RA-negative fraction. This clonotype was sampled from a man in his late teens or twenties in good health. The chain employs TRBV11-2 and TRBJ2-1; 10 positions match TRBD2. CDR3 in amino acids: CASSSQLAGEQFF. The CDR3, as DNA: TGTGCCAGCAGCTCCCAACTAGCGGGGGAGCAGTTCTTC.